This TCR beta chain was found in a study of blood T cell repertoires in COVID-19. In the study overall: Samples of COVID-19 (acute and convalescent) were obtained from the United States, Italy and Spain. The analysed material was cDNA or gDNA that came from T cells, B-cell-depleted T cells, or PBMCs.

This CDR3 is built from 17 residues. Germline CDR1 SGHNT, CDR2 YENEEA. The ends were cut back, 5 bases at V and 4 bases at J, with 23 bases in the middle. Under the authors' procedure: Counts of nucleated cells, estimated from reference gene primer amplification, were obtained. Method: immunoSEQ multiplex PCR; TCRdb's copy keeps in-frame clones and lacks some. V and J calls and clone size are copied from that table; D and trimming were computed from the DNA. The table includes 300,000 to 450,000 clones, 85% detected once. The sequenced sample consisted of peripheral blood. This clonotype was obtained from a woman between 18 and 30 years old with acute or convalescent COVID-19. This chain links TRBV11-3 with TRBJ1-2; D is possibly TRBD1 (6 bases). CDR3 protein: CASSLLGPPGHPYGYTF. The CDR3 DNA is TGTGCCAGCAGCCTACTAGGGCCCCCGGGACACCCCTATGGCTACACCTTC.